A single sample is the source of the 8 T cell receptor beta chains below, sequenced in a study of blood T cell repertoires in COVID-19. Generated by immunoSEQ multiplex PCR, the TCRdb table keeps only in-frame clones and is missing some. The repertoire holds under 300,000 clones, with roughly 88% as singletons. Sequences were obtained from PBMCs or T cells enriched from blood (not recorded which). The source is a woman between 40 and 55 years old who had been exposed to COVID-19.

This chain joins TRBV7-2 and TRBJ1-4, with 7 bases fitting TRBD1. J gave up 8 bases and V 5 bases, and 14 bases lay outside the gene matches. CDR1 SGHTA and CDR2 FQGNSA come from the germline V gene. The length of the CDR3 is 16 residues. CDR3 region: CASSARFTGVAEKLFF. The CDR3 region has the DNA TGTGCCAGCAGCGCCCGATTCACAGGGGTGGCGGAAAAACTGTTTTTT.

The J gene is TRBJ1-1, the V gene TRBV6-6; unclear D gene. Per the germline V gene, CDR1 is MNHNY and CDR2 is SVGAGI (reference sequence). Trimming pared 6 bases from V and 2 bases from J, leaving 10 bases between. The CDR3 covers 13 residues. CDR3 protein: CASSPLKNTEAFF. The CDR3 nucleotides are TGTGCCAGCAGCCCTCTTAAAAACACTGAAGCTTTCTTT.

This clone was detected a few times. This chain connects TRBV4-3 to TRBJ1-2, with TRBD1 matching over 8 bases. This CDR3 region has 16 residues. V lost 4 bases and J lost 2; bases outside the gene matches: 9. CDR1 LGHNA and CDR2 YSLEER come from the germline V gene. CDR3 protein: CASSRLYGQGNYGYTF. In DNA form, the CDR3 reads TGCGCCAGCAGCCGCCTATACGGACAGGGAAACTATGGCTACACCTTC.

This rearrangement joins TRBV27 to TRBJ1-6; 10 nucleotides align to TRBD1. The trim removed 6 bases at V and 5 bases at J, leaving 7 bases unmatched. The length of the CDR3 is 16 residues. The germline CDR1 and CDR2 sequences are MNHEY and SMNVEV (reference sequence). This CDR3 is CASRLRGTGDNSPLHF. CDR3 nucleotides: TGTGCCAGCAGACTTCGTGGGACAGGGGATAATTCACCCCTCCACTTT.

The CDR3 protein is CASSPNPRGTEAFF. DNA of the CDR3: TGTGCCAGTAGTCCAAACCCCAGGGGTACTGAAGCTTTCTTT. The chain couples TRBV19 to TRBJ1-1; TRBD1 is a possible D gene (6 bases). The V gene lost 5 bases and the J gene lost 5 bases, with 15 bases spanning the gap. This CDR3 comprises 14 residues. Germline CDR1 is LNHDA and CDR2 is SQIVND (reference sequence).

This clone has a single count. This rearrangement joins TRBV19 to TRBJ1-2, with TRBD1 matching 10 bases. The trim removed 6 bases at V and 4 bases at J, leaving 2 bases unmatched. CDR3 length equals 13 residues. Germline loops: CDR1 LNHDA, CDR2 SQIVND (reference sequence). The CDR3 bases are TGTGCCAGTAGCGGACAGGGGGGCTATGGCTACACCTTC. Amino acids: CASSGQGGYGYTF.

This clone occurred once. V usage is TRBV19 and J usage is TRBJ2-1, with 9 positions matching TRBD2. From germline, CDR1 is LNHDA and CDR2 SQIVND (reference sequence). V shed 3 bases, J shed 7 bases, and the junction held 13 bases outside the gene matches. CDR3 length: 17 amino acids. CDR3 sequence (DNA): TGTGCCAGTAGTATGCCGGCGTGGCGGGAGGGTGTGAATGAGCAGTTCTTC. It specifies CASSMPAWREGVNEQFF.

The rearrangement links TRBV28 to TRBJ1-4; 7 bases fit TRBD1. The V gene's germline CDR1 is MDHEN and CDR2 SYDVKM. The J segment lost 13 bases and the V segment lost 5 bases, leaving 13 bases of the junction unmatched. This CDR3 region has 14 residues. The CDR3 sequence is CASSDPGQLIRLFF. The CDR3 nucleotides are TGTGCCAGCAGTGATCCGGGACAGCTAATTCGACTGTTTTTT.